This entry is about one TCR beta chain. Here immunoSEQ multiplex PCR was the method, and the copy in TCRdb shows in-frame clones only, minus some. The sample lists approximately 75,000 clones, roughly four fifths occurring once. The CDR3 contains 15 residues. Between the trimmed V and J ends, which lost 0 bases and 0 bases, there was a span of 8 bases. Germline CDR1 reads SGHRS; CDR2 reads YFSETQ. The data belong to a study of technical replicates of blood from a few donors. The sample taken for sequencing was PBMCs. The sequence was collected from a human donor in good health. Some clones in this sample may be carry-over from other donors' samples. The chain is built from TRBV5-1 and TRBJ2-3, with D unresolved. The CDR3 reads CASSLELASTDTQYF. The CDR3 DNA follows: TGCGCCAGCAGCTTGGAGCTCGCAAGCACAGATACGCAGTATTTT.